Detailed here is one TCR beta chain. The CDR3 runs 15 residues. Germline CDR1 reads LNHNV; CDR2 reads YYDKDF (reference sequence). The V end was cut by 0 bases, the J end by 7 bases, with 13 bases between. These data originate in a study of blood T cell repertoires in COVID-19. Across the whole study: Nucleic acid was either cDNA or gDNA, and it came from T cells, B-cell-depleted T cells, or PBMCs.

Participants, about 18 to 100 years old, spanned 25 or so US areas. Cohort allocation depended upon clinical history that participants reported. Per the original methods: The authors estimated nucleated cell counts from reference gene primer amplification. The data were produced by immunoSEQ multiplex PCR, yet TCRdb's version contains in-frame clones alone and is incomplete. V and J calls and clone size are as listed in that table; D and trimming were resolved from the DNA. The sample carries roughly 430,000 clones, 70% to 90% recorded once. Sequencing was performed on PBMCs or T cells enriched from blood (not recorded which). This TCR was recovered from a woman between 35 and 50 years old with acute COVID-19. The chain joins TRBV15 to TRBJ2-1; perhaps TRBD1 as D (6 bases). The CDR3 loop is CATSREQGGGNEQFF. DNA for the CDR3: TGTGCCACCAGCAGAGAACAGGGTGGTGGAAATGAGCAGTTCTTC.